Each of the 10 T cell receptor beta chains below was sequenced from the same sample in a study of cytomegalovirus exposure and HLA in healthy donors. Researchers ran the PCR with 60 Vbeta and 13 Jbeta primers. TCRdb keeps only in-frame clones here, not all; method: immunoSEQ multiplex PCR. The table includes 100,000 to 150,000 clones, around 80% detected once. The sample taken for sequencing was PBMCs. The receptors were gathered from a woman aged 25 to 39 in good health and CMV-seronegative.

This clone was picked up a small number of times. The chain recombines TRBV6-1 with TRBJ2-3; TRBD2 agrees at 10 bases. Trimming took 4 bases from V and 0 from J; bases not matched to a gene: 4. Germline V gives CDR1 MNHNS, CDR2 SASEGT. This CDR3 comprises 16 residues. CDR3 protein: CASSALLAGSTDTQYF. The CDR3 nucleotides read TGTGCCAGCAGTGCCCTACTAGCGGGGAGCACAGATACGCAGTATTTT.

V is TRBV7-6 and J is TRBJ1-3; D remains ambiguous. Germline CDR1 and CDR2: SGHVS and FNYEAQ. Trimming stripped 1 base from V and 2 bases from J, with 9 bases between. CDR3 length equals 15 residues. DNA of the CDR3: TGTGCCAGCAGCTTAGGGGCGGGTCCTGGAAACACCATATATTTT. Amino acid sequence: CASSLGAGPGNTIYF.

V is TRBV19 and J is TRBJ1-2; D gene uncertain. The CDR3 loop spans 14 amino acids. Germline CDR1 reads LNHDA; CDR2 reads SQIVND (reference sequence). Trimming removed 4 bases at V and 3 bases at J, with 12 bases between. The CDR3 loop is CASSTSLSDYGYTF. CDR3 nucleotide sequence: TGTGCCAGTAGTACCTCCTTGAGTGACTATGGCTACACCTTC.

The chain has TRBV7-2 and TRBJ2-5, with TRBD2 identical over 8 bases. The CDR3 has 17 residues. V lost 0 bases and J lost 5; bases outside the gene matches: 11. Germline CDR1 reads SGHTA; CDR2 reads FQGNSA. The CDR3 nucleotides read TGTGCCAGCAGCTTAGCGCGAGACGGGAGGGCTTGGGAGACCCAGTACTTC. Protein: CASSLARDGRAWETQYF.

CDR3 sequence: CASSPDNQETQYF. CDR3 sequence (DNA): TGTGCCAGCTCACCGGACAACCAAGAGACCCAGTACTTC. The rearrangement joins TRBV18 to TRBJ2-5; D is perhaps TRBD1 (5 bases). This CDR3 contains 13 residues. Trimming pared 3 bases from V and 0 bases from J, leaving 5 bases between. From germline, CDR1 is KGHSH and CDR2 LQKENI.

The gene calls are TRBV6-5 and TRBJ2-2; the match to TRBD1 covers 9 bases. Germline V lookup: CDR1 MNHEY, CDR2 SVGAGI. The CDR3 covers 15 residues. Trimming took 5 bases from V and 6 from J; bases not matched to a gene: 7. This CDR3 reads CASSTGGGSAGELFF. The CDR3 DNA follows: TGTGCCAGCAGTACAGGGGGCGGGAGTGCCGGGGAGCTGTTTTTT.

The genes are TRBV7-2 and TRBJ2-2, with D possibly TRBD2 on 5 matching bases. This CDR3 is built from 16 residues. V lost 1 base, J lost 2 bases, and 11 bases lay in between. Looked up from germline, CDR1 is SGHTA and CDR2 is FQGNSA. The chain's CDR3 is CASSLVIGLNTGELFF. CDR3 sequence (DNA): TGTGCCAGCAGCTTAGTTATCGGACTTAACACCGGGGAGCTGTTTTTT.

V and J are TRBV7-6 and TRBJ1-1, with unresolved D. This CDR3 has 13 amino acids. With 2 bases removed from V and 1 base from J, the gap between germline ends came to 5 bases. Germline V gene data show CDR1 as SGHVS and CDR2 as FNYEAQ. The CDR3 loop reads CASSLRENTEAFF. The CDR3, as DNA: TGTGCCAGCAGCTTAAGAGAGAACACTGAAGCTTTCTTT.

The V and J genes are TRBV5-1 and TRBJ1-2; 10 bases are shared with TRBD1. The CDR3 is 12 residues long. Losses at the gene ends were 4 bases for V and 10 bases for J; bases not matched to a gene: 4. Germline V lookup: CDR1 SGHRS, CDR2 YFSETQ. CDR3 residues: CASSLGTGDYTF. As DNA, the CDR3 is TGCGCCAGCAGCCTCGGGACAGGGGACTACACCTTC.

V gene TRBV29-1 combines with J gene TRBJ2-1, with D possibly matching TRBD2 (5 bases). Germline V lookup: CDR1 SQVTM, CDR2 ANQGSEA. The CDR3 sequence is 13 residues long. V lost 3 bases, J lost 0 bases, and 6 bases lay in between. CDR3 in amino acids: CSVEGSSYNEQFF. The CDR3 DNA reads as TGCAGCGTTGAGGGGAGCTCCTACAATGAGCAGTTCTTC.